This is a list of T cell receptor beta chains from one sample in a study of blood T cell repertoires in COVID-19. Assay used: immunoSEQ multiplex PCR; TCRdb lists only in-frame clones, some missing. The table lists fewer than 250,000 clones, roughly 91% of them singletons, with 4% to 5.5% in the top ten. The sequenced sample was peripheral blood. These receptors came from a human donor in a cohort sampled during active COVID-19. CDR3s leave out the opening cysteine and the closing phenylalanine or tryptophan. D genes are given only for firm matches.

TRBV18	NA	11	TRBJ2-6	ASSPDREDVLT
TRBV28	TRBD2	18	TRBJ2-5	ASSIPLAGGSKGEQETQY
TRBV30	NA	15	TRBJ1-6	AWSARLSFIENPPLH
TRBV25-1	NA	12	TRBJ2-5	ASSERGHQETQY
TRBV24-1	TRBD1	14	TRBJ2-2	ATSDLNRGNTGELF
TRBV6-2/TRBV6-3	TRBD2	14	TRBJ2-7	ASSPYGTSGSYEQY
TRBV7-9	TRBD1	13	TRBJ1-1	ASSIRQGAGTEAF
TRBV7-2	NA	11	TRBJ1-2	ASSLDGNYGYT
TRBV5-8	TRBD1	12	TRBJ2-1	ASSLAQGVNEQF
TRBV10-1	NA	13	TRBJ1-2	ASSELGRGGYGYT
TRBV5-1	NA	10	TRBJ2-7	ASSRESYEQY
TRBV2	TRBD2	11	TRBJ2-1	ASSLAGEFEQF
TRBV28	NA	15	TRBJ2-7	ASSLGQGLSQGDEQY
TRBV7-2	NA	13	TRBJ2-1	ASSLHRSSYNEQF
TRBV5-1	TRBD2	12	TRBJ2-7	ASRRTSEAYEQY
TRBV27	TRBD1	12	TRBJ2-7	ASSSGQPPYEQY
TRBV5-6	NA	13	TRBJ2-1	ASSPERQDYNEQF
TRBV4-3	TRBD2	12	TRBJ2-4	ASSQDREGSIQY
TRBV2	TRBD2	13	TRBJ2-1	ASRTSGRAGNEQF
TRBV6-8	NA	13	TRBJ2-3	ASRRAGENTDTQY
TRBV19	TRBD1	12	TRBJ1-2	ASSPDRDFYGYT
TRBV10-2	NA	10	TRBJ1-5	ASSASLIPQH
TRBV19	NA	12	TRBJ1-1	ASSTDSRNTEAF
TRBV5-6	NA	12	TRBJ2-7	ASSLVYSPSEQY
TRBV6-2/TRBV6-3	TRBD2	15	TRBJ2-3	ASSYPWERGGTDTQY
TRBV30	TRBD1	13	TRBJ1-1	AWSVRGQGGFAAF
TRBV3-1/TRBV3-2	NA	11	TRBJ2-1	ASSQGAGLEQF
TRBV5-1	NA	13	TRBJ2-2	ASALAQGGTGELF
TRBV7-6	NA	13	TRBJ2-3	ASSLDSSSTDTQY
TRBV10-2	NA	11	TRBJ1-5	ASSESRRQPQH
TRBV19	NA	14	TRBJ1-1	ASSVQGLLMNTEAF
TRBV7-9	TRBD2	12	TRBJ2-7	ASSFQRSGAEQY
TRBV6-2/TRBV6-3	NA	11	TRBJ1-1	ASSYSSGGGVF
TRBV25-1	NA	12	TRBJ1-5	ASSGPRESQPQH
TRBV27	TRBD1	11	TRBJ1-1	ASSSPGQGAAF
TRBV18	TRBD2	17	TRBJ2-1	ASSPPGLAGASSYNEQF
TRBV5-4	NA	13	TRBJ2-2	ASSRSGSNTGELF
TRBV30	NA	10	TRBJ2-1	AWSSQGYEQF
TRBV11-2	TRBD1	13	TRBJ2-7	ASSKTGIQSYEQY
TRBV10-3	NA	14	TRBJ2-2	AISESRRGHTGELF